This T cell receptor (beta chain) is from a study of cytomegalovirus exposure and HLA in healthy donors. Study observations and caveats: With later analysis, a missense DCLRE1C variant became linked to TCR beta V- and J-gene trimming. A later analysis found TCR association rates differed by HLA locus, highest for DRB1 and lowest for HLA-C. In a later analysis, an Asian-associated ancestry cluster reportedly showed fewer N-insertions than the roughly 700-donor mean.

About this clone: Its antigen is not identified. The same CDR3 also results from other DNA sequences found in this sample.

In the PCR, 60 Vbeta and 13 Jbeta primers were used. The method was immunoSEQ multiplex PCR; TCRdb's version includes in-frame clones alone and lacks a portion of them. The sample carries more than 85,000 clones, around 79% recorded once. The sequenced material came from PBMCs. The source is a male donor in good health and CMV-seropositive.

This CDR3 reads CASSFAGEETQYF. CDR3 in DNA: TGTGCCAGCAGCTTTGCTGGAGAGGAGACCCAGTACTTC. This chain connects TRBV7-2 to TRBJ2-5; D is ambiguous. Deletions cut 3 bases from V and 5 bases from J, with 10 bases between. The CDR3 runs 13 residues. Per the germline V gene, CDR1 is SGHTA and CDR2 is FQGNSA.